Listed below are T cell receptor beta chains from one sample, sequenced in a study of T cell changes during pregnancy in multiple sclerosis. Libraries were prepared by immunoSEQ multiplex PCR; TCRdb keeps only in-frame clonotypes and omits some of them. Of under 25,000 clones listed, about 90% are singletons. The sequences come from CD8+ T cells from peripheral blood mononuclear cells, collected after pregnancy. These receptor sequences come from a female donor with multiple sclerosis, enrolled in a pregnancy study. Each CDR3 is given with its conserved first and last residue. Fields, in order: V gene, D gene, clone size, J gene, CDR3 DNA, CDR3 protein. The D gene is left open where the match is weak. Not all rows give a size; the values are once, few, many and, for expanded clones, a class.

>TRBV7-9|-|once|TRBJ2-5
TGTGCCAGCAGCTTAGTGGACAGTCAAGAGACCCAGTACTTC
CASSLVDSQETQYF
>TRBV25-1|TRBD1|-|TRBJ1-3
TGTGCCAGCAGTGATCCCAAGGGCCAGGGGGCGTATGGAAACACCATATATTTT
CASSDPKGQGAYGNTIYF
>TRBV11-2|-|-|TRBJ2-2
TGTGCCAGCAGAGTTAGGGAGGCCGGGGAGCTGTTTTTT
CASRVREAGELFF
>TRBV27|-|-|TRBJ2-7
TGTGCCAGCAGTTTATCAAGCATCAACGAGCAGTACTTC
CASSLSSINEQYF
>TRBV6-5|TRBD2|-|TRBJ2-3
TGTGCCAGCAGTTACTCGGGACTAGCGGGAGATACGCAGTATTTT
CASSYSGLAGDTQYF
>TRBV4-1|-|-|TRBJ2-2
TGCGCCAGCAGCACCCGTCTAGGCGGCAACACCGGGGAGCTGTTTTTT
CASSTRLGGNTGELFF
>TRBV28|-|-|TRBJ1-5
TGTGCCAGCAGTCACCTCCCAGCGGATACTGATCAGCCCCAGCATTTT
CASSHLPADTDQPQHF
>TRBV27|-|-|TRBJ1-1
TGTGCCAGCAGTGTCTTGGGGCCACAGAACACTGAAGCTTTCTTT
CASSVLGPQNTEAFF
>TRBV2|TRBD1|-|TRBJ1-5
TGTGCCAGCAGGGACAGGGAGAATCAGCCCCAGCATTTT
CASRDRENQPQHF
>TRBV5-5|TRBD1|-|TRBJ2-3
TGTGCCAGCAGCCCCGACTGGACAGGGCAACCTAGCACAGATACGCAGTATTTT
CASSPDWTGQPSTDTQYF